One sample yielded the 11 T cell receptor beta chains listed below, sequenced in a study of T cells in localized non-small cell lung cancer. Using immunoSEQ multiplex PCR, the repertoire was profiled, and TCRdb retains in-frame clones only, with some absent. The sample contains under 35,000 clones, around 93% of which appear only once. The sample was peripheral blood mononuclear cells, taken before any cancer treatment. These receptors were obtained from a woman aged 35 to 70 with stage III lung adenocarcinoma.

Here the CDR3 reads CASSLRGLSNEQFF. DNA for the CDR3: TGTGCCAGCAGCTTACGAGGATTGAGCAATGAGCAGTTCTTC. The genes are TRBV5-4 and TRBJ2-1; D uncertain. CDR1 and CDR2 from the germline V gene are SGHNT and YYREEE (reference sequence). Trimming removed 2 bases from V and 6 bases from J, with 12 bases in between. CDR3 length equals 14 residues.

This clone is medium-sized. The CDR3 sequence: CASSPGYSNQPQHF. The CDR3 coding sequence is TGTGCCAGCAGTCCCGGATATAGCAATCAGCCCCAGCATTTT. The V and J genes are TRBV27 and TRBJ1-5; D is undetermined. The CDR3 consists of 14 residues. Deletions cut 5 bases from V and 0 bases from J, with 8 bases between. Germline CDR1 and CDR2: MNHEY and SMNVEV (reference sequence).

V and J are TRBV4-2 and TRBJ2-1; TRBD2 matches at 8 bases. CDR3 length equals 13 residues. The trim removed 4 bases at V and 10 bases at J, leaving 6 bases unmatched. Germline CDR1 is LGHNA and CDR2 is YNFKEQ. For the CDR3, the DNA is TGTGCCAGCAGCCGGCTACTAGCGGAGGAGCAGTTCTTC. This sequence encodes CASSRLLAEEQFF.

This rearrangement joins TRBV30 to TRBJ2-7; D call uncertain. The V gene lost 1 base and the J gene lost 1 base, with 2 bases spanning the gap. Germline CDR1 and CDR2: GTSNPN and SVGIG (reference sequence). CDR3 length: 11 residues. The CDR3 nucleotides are TGTGCCTGGAGTGGATCCTACGAGCAGTACTTC. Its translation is CAWSGSYEQYF. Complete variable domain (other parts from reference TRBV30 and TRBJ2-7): SQTIHQWPATLVQPVGSPLSLECTVEGTSNPNLYWYRQAAGRGLQLLFYSVGIGQISSEVPQNLSASRPQDRQFILSSKKLLLSDSGFYLCAWSGSYEQYFGPGTRLTVT.

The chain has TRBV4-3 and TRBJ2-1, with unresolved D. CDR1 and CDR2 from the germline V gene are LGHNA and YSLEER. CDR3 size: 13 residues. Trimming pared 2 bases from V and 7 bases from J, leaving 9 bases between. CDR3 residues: CASSQRALNEQFF. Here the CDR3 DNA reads TGCGCCAGCAGCCAAAGAGCATTAAATGAGCAGTTCTTC.

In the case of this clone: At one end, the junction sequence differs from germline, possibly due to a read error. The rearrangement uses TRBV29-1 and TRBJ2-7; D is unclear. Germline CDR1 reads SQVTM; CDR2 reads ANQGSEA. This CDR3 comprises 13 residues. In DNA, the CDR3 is TGCAGCGTTGTGACGGAGAGCTCCTACGAGCAGCACTTC. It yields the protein CSVVTESSYEQHF.

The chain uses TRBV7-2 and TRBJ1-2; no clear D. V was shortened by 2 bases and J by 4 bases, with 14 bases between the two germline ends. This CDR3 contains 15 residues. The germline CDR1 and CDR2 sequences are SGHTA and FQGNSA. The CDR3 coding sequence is TGTGCCAGCAGCTTAACGGGCAGCCGAGGCTATGGCTACACCTTC. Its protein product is CASSLTGSRGYGYTF. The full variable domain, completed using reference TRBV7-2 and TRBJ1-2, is GAGVSQSPSNKVTEKGKDVELRCDPISGHTALYWYRQSLGQGLEFLIYFQGNSAPDKSGLPSDRFSAERTGGSVSTLTIQRTQQEDSAVYLCASSLTGSRGYGYTFGSGTRLTVV.

Here the CDR3 reads CASSSSGGALTDTQYF. CDR3 DNA sequence: TGTGCCAGCAGTTCTAGCGGGGGGGCCCTCACAGATACGCAGTATTTT. The chain carries TRBV6-5 and TRBJ2-3; 12 bases are a match to TRBD2. Germline trimming cut 4 bases from V and 2 bases from J; bases unmatched to any gene: 4. Per germline, CDR1 MNHEY and CDR2 SVGAGI. The CDR3 totals 16 residues.

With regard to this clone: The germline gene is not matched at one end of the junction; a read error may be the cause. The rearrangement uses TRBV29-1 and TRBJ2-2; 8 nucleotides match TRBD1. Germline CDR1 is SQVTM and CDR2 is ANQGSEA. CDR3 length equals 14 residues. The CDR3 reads CSVEDRGQHRGAVF. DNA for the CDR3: TGCAGCGTTGAAGACAGGGGGCAACACCGGGGAGCTGTTTTT.

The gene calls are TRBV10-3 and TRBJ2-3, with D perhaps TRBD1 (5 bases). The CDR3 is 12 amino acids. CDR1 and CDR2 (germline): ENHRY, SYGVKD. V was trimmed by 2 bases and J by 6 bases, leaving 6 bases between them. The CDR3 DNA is TGTGCCATCAGTGAGAGACAGGATACGCAGTATTTT. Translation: CAISERQDTQYF.

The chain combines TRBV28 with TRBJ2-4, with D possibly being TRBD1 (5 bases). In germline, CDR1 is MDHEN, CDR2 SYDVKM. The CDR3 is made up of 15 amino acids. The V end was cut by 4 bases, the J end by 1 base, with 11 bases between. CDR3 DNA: TGTGCCAGCAGTTCTCCCCACAGGGCCAAAAACATTCAGTACTTC. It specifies CASSSPHRAKNIQYF.